This T cell receptor (beta chain) stems from a study of spatial heterogeneity in lung cancer. Per the germline V gene, CDR1 is LNHDA and CDR2 is SQIVND (reference sequence). The CDR3 spans 13 residues. The ends were cut back, 3 bases at V and 2 bases at J, with 7 bases in the middle. This clonotype was counted many times. Specified time point: sample taken at primary tumor resection. TCRdb re-called the 5' RACE reads with MiXCR, one entry per CDR3 protein. The sample has tens of thousands of distinct CDR3 sequences; almost 7% are singletons. The source of this sequence is a female donor with early-stage non-small cell lung cancer. The input for sequencing was PBMCs, taken at surgery. V is TRBV19 and J is TRBJ1-2; D remains unclear. The CDR3 sequence is CASSMPGNYGYTF. The CDR3 bases are TGTGCCAGTAGTATGCCCGGGAACTATGGCTACACCTTC.